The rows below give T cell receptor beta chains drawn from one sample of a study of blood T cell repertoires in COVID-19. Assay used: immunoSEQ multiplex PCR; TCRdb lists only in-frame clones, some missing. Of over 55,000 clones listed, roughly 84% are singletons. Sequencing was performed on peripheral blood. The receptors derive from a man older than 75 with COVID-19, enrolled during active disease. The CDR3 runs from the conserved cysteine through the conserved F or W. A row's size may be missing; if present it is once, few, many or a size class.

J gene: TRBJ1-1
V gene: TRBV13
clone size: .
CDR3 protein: CASSSRGMNTEAFF

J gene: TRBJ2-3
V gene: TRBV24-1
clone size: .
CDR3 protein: CATSDLLGTDTQYF

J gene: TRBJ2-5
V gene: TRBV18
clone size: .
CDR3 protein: CASSPLAQETQYF

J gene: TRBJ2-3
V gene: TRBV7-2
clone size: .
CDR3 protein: CASSLVSDGTDTQYF

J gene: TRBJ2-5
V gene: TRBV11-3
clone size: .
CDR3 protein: CASSLRFETGGQETQYF

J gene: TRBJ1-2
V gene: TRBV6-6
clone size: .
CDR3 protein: CASTPGGDGYTF

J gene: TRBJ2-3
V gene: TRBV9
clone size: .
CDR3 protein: CASSVAGTDTQYF

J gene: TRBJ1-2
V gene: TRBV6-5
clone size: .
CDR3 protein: CASSSDRGLGYTF

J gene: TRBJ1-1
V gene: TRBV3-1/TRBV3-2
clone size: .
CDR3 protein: CASSHRDTEAFF

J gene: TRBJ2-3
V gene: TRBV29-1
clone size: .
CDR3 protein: CSIRDSYTDTQYF

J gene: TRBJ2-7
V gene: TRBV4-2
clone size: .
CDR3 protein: CASSQSSRGGQAYEQYF

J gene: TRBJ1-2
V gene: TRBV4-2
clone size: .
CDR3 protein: CASSQPGQVHYGYTF

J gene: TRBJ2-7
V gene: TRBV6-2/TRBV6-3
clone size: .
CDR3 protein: CASSRDSYSSYEQYF

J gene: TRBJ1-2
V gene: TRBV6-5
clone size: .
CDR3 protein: CASILGGAGYGYTF

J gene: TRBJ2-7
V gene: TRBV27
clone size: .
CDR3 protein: CASSSSGGESYEQYF

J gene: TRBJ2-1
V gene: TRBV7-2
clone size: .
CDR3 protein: CASSSLAGDGLLAFF

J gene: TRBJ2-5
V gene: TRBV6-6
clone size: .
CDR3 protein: CASSYSTAAQETQYF

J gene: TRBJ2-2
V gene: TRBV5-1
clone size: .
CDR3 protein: CASSSQGVDTGELFF

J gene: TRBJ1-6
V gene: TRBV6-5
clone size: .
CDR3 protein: CASMGREGSPLHF

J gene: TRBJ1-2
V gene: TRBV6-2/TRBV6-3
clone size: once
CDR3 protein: CASSPTGMRGYTF

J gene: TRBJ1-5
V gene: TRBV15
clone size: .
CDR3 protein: CATSRIREDQPQHF

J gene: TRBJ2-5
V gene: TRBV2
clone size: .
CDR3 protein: CASSGGLVRETQYF

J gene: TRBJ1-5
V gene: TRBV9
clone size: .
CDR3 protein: CASSVEQGRGSNQPQHF

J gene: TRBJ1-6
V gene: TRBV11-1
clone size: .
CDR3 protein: CASSLLSSVAALHF

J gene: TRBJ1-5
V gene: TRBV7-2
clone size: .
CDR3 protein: CASSPGGAQPQHF

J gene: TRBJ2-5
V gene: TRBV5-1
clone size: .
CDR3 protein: CASSSIPSSGGRVETQYF

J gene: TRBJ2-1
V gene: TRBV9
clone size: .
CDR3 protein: CASSASGSSYNEQFF

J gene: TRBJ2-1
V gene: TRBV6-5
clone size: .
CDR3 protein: CASSYPGQGASNEQFF

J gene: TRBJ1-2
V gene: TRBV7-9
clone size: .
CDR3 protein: CAIVAVRPKFYGYTF

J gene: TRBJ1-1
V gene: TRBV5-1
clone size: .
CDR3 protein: CASSLDPFRNTEAFF

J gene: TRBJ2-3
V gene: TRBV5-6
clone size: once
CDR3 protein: CASSLYGQGSTDTQYF

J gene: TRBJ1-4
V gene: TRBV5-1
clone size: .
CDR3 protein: CASRESPTNEKLFF

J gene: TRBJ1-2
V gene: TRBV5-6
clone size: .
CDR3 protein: CASSSITPAYTF

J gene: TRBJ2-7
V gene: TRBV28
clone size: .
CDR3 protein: CASSLLNEQYF

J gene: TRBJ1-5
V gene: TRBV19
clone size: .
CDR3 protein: CASRHHPNRAGGDQPQHF

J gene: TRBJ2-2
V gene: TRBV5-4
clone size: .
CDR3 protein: CASSLMRQGAEELFF

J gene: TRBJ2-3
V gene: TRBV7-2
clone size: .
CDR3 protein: CASSSRQAGGRTDTQYF

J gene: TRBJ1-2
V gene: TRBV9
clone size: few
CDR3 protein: CASSPRGGSIQDGYTF

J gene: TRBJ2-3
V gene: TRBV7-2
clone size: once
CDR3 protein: CASSREGARTDTQYF

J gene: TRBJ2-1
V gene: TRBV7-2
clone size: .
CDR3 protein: CASSLDGREQFF

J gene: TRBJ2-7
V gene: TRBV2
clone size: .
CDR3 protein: CASSGGAGGPIDEQYF

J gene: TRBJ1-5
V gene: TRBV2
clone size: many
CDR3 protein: CASSEQGESYSNQPQHF

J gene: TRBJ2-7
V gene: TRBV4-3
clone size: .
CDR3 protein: CASSQNRAGQGDEQYF

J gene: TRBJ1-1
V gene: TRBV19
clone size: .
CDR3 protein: CVSDGGVNTEAFF

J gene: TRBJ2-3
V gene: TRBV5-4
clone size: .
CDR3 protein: CASSLDSLGLDTQYF

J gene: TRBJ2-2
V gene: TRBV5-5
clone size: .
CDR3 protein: CASSFQGALNTGELFF